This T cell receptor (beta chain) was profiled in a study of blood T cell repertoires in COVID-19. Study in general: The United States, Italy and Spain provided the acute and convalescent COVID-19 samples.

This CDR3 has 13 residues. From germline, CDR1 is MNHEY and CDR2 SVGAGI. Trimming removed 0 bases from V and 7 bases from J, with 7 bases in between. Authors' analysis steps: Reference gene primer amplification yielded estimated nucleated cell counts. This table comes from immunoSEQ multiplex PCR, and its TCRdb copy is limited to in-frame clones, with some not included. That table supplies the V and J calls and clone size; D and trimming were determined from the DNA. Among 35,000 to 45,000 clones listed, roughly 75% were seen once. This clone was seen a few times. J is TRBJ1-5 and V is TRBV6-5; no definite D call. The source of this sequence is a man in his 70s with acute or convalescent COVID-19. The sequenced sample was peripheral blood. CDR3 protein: CASSYSGRQPQHF. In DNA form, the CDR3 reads TGTGCCAGCAGTTACTCTGGGAGGCAGCCCCAGCATTTT.